This entry lists 20 T cell receptor beta chains sequenced from one sample in a study of spatial heterogeneity in lung cancer. TCRdb reprocessed the 5' RACE reads via MiXCR and lists one record per CDR3 protein. This sample has tens of thousands of distinct CDR3 sequences, with approximately 3% found just once. Time point specified: sample taken at primary tumor resection. The source material was normal lung tissue next to the tumor, sampled at surgery. All receptors come from a male donor with early-stage non-small cell lung cancer.

The sample holds a few counts of this clonotype. J is TRBJ1-2 and V is TRBV14, with a weak D call TRBD1 (6 bases). Germline assignment: CDR1 SGHDN and CDR2 FVKESK. The CDR3 contains 14 residues. V was clipped by 1 base and J by 8 bases, with 14 bases between them. DNA for the CDR3: TGTGCCAGCAGCCAAGTGGACAGAATCTACGGCTACACCTTC. It yields the protein CASSQVDRIYGYTF.

Ten or more counts support this clonotype. This chain uses TRBV27 with TRBJ2-7; a weak D match, TRBD1 (6 bases). This CDR3 has 15 residues. Germline V gives CDR1 MNHEY, CDR2 SMNVEV (reference sequence). V shed 0 bases and J shed 4 bases, with 13 bases lying between them. CDR3 residues: CASSLSPTGWYEQYF. DNA of the CDR3: TGTGCCAGCAGTTTATCGCCCACAGGGTGGTACGAGCAGTACTTC.

This clonotype was counted ten times or more. The V and J genes are TRBV7-3 and TRBJ2-5; 11 bases align to TRBD2. CDR3 length: 15 amino acids. The junction had 2 bases not matched to a gene; V was cut back by 3 bases and J by 2 bases. The germline gives CDR1 SGHTA, CDR2 FQGTGA. CDR3: CASSLGTSGQETQYF. CDR3 coding DNA: TGTGCCAGCAGCTTGGGGACTAGCGGACAAGAGACCCAGTACTTC.

In its sample, this clonotype was seen many times. The rearrangement uses TRBV5-4 and TRBJ2-5; D unclear. There are 17 residues in the CDR3. Germline loops: CDR1 SGHNT, CDR2 YYREEE (reference sequence). Trimming pared 0 bases from V and 2 bases from J, leaving 17 bases between. CDR3 sequence: CASSLGTWESMQETQYF. The CDR3 DNA reads TGTGCCAGCAGCTTGGGCACGTGGGAATCAATGCAAGAGACCCAGTACTTC.

This clonotype has at least ten counts. The rearrangement joins TRBV7-9 to TRBJ1-1; 7 bases are shared with TRBD1. Trimming took 5 bases from V and 7 from J; bases not matched to a gene: 10. This CDR3 spans 14 amino acids. CDR1 SEHNR and CDR2 FQNEAQ come from the germline V gene (reference sequence). The CDR3 DNA reads TGTGCCAGCAGCAGGACACAGGGGTATGGTGAAGCTTTCTTT. It translates to CASSRTQGYGEAFF.

In its sample, this clonotype was seen many times. V and J are TRBV4-2 and TRBJ1-2, with D uncertain. From germline, CDR1 is LGHNA and CDR2 YNFKEQ. This CDR3 is built from 11 residues. V gave up 1 base and J gave up 13 bases, with 10 bases separating them. As DNA, the CDR3 is TGTGCCAGCAGCCAAGGGACCGAGTCCACCTTC. Protein product: CASSQGTESTF.

This clonotype was detected many times. This chain joins TRBV6-2 or TRBV6-3 and TRBJ1-5; no reliable D call. The CDR3 loop spans 13 amino acids. Trimming took off 6 bases at V and 4 bases at J, with 10 bases between the two ends. CDR1 and CDR2 (germline): MNHEY, SVGEGT. CDR3 bases: TGTGCCAGCAGCTCGACTGAAAATCAGCCCCAGCATTTT. This codes for CASSSTENQPQHF.

The V and J genes are TRBV11-3 and TRBJ2-1, with TRBD1 matching 9 bases. The CDR3 consists of 15 residues. Germline V gene data show CDR1 as SGHNT and CDR2 as YENEEA. The J segment lost 2 bases and the V segment lost 6 bases, leaving 5 bases of the junction unmatched. The CDR3, as DNA: TGTGCCAGCAGACCACGGGACAGGGCCTACAATGAGCAGTTCTTC. It specifies CASRPRDRAYNEQFF.

This clonotype was seen many times. For the CDR3, the DNA is TGTGCCAGTAGCCCGGGACAGGGGGCATTAGATACGCAGTATTTT. Protein: CASSPGQGALDTQYF. This sequence joins TRBV19 and TRBJ2-3; TRBD1 aligns across 12 bases. The germline gives CDR1 LNHDA, CDR2 SQIVND (reference sequence). This CDR3 comprises 15 residues. V trimming: 6 bases; J trimming: 5 bases; junction bases outside the gene matches: 6.

Sample share makes this clonotype medium-sized. The chain combines TRBV29-1 with TRBJ2-2; D unresolved. The CDR3 is 14 amino acids. V dropped 4 bases and J dropped 3 bases, with 12 bases sitting between them. The V gene's germline CDR1 is SQVTM and CDR2 ANQGSEA. CDR3 DNA: TGCAGCGTTGCATCATCGGTCGACACCGGGGAGCTGTTTTTT. Translating it yields CSVASSVDTGELFF.

This clonotype was seen at least ten times. The chain is built from TRBV20-1 and TRBJ2-3, with D hard to call. The CDR3 extends over 14 amino acids. V lost 5 bases, J lost 7 bases, and 19 bases lay in between. Germline values: CDR1 DFQATT, CDR2 SNEGSKA (reference sequence). The CDR3 sequence: CSAGPTAPTNTQYF. CDR3 nucleotide sequence: TGCAGTGCTGGCCCGACGGCCCCTACTAATACGCAGTATTTT.

This clonotype was observed many times. The J gene is TRBJ2-1, the V gene TRBV7-2; TRBD2 agrees at 8 bases. Germline CDR1 is SGHTA and CDR2 is FQGNSA. The CDR3 spans 15 residues. V was pared by 1 base and J by 10 bases, with 9 bases of the junction left unmatched. This CDR3 reads CASSLVGLGGSEQFF. In DNA form, the CDR3 reads TGTGCCAGCAGCTTAGTGGGACTAGGGGGGAGCGAGCAGTTCTTC. Variable domain in full (rest from reference TRBV7-2 and TRBJ2-1): GAGVSQSPSNKVTEKGKDVELRCDPISGHTALYWYRQSLGQGLEFLIYFQGNSAPDKSGLPSDRFSAERTGGSVSTLTIQRTQQEDSAVYLCASSLVGLGGSEQFFGPGTRLTVL.

This clonotype was seen at least ten times. The V gene is TRBV18, the J gene TRBJ1-4; D perhaps matches TRBD1 (6 bases). CDR1 and CDR2 (germline): KGHSH, LQKENI. CDR3 length equals 14 residues. The V gene lost 5 bases and the J gene lost 6 bases, with 13 bases spanning the gap. The CDR3 sequence: CASSTTGSDEKLFF. The CDR3 DNA reads as TGTGCCAGCTCAACAACAGGGTCTGATGAAAAACTGTTTTTT.

This clonotype is judged medium-sized. This chain joins TRBV21-1 and TRBJ2-7; the tabulated D call, TRBD1, remains unverified against the DNA. TRBV21-1 is reported as a pseudogene. CDR3 length: 12 residues. CDR3 in DNA: TGTGCCAGCAGCAAAGCGGAAGGGGATACCTACTTC. Translation gives CASSKAEGDTYF.

This clonotype was observed at least ten times. V is TRBV20-1 and J is TRBJ1-5, with TRBD1 matching 11 bases. V shed 7 bases and J 1 base; nucleotides not matched to a gene: 6. This CDR3 comprises 15 residues. CDR1 and CDR2 (germline): DFQATT, SNEGSKA (reference sequence). CDR3 DNA: TGCAGTGGGACAGGGGGCGCGGGGAGCAATCAGCCCCAGCATTTT. Translated: CSGTGGAGSNQPQHF.

This clonotype was seen many times. V gene TRBV27 combines with J gene TRBJ1-1; D ambiguous. V was clipped by 3 bases and J by 3 bases, with 8 bases between them. The CDR3 has 13 residues. Germline values: CDR1 MNHEY, CDR2 SMNVEV (reference sequence). The CDR3 protein is CASSFGFDTEAFF. Written as DNA, the CDR3 is TGTGCCAGCAGTTTTGGTTTCGACACTGAAGCTTTCTTT.

This clonotype was seen ten or more times. The rearrangement uses TRBV6-4 and TRBJ2-1; TRBD2 is a possible D gene (5 bases). CDR3 length: 13 residues. Trimming took off 4 bases at V and 9 bases at J, with 13 bases between the two ends. CDR1 and CDR2 from the germline V gene are MRHNA and SNTAGT. The CDR3 region is CASSVILGGEQFF. The CDR3, as DNA: TGTGCCAGCAGTGTCATTTTAGGAGGTGAGCAGTTCTTC.

This clonotype has at least ten counts. This sequence joins TRBV5-1 and TRBJ1-3; tentative D call: TRBD1 (6 bases). The CDR3 sequence is 17 residues long. The ends were cut back, 4 bases at V and 1 base at J, with 18 bases in the middle. Germline V gene lookup returns CDR1 SGHRS and CDR2 YFSETQ. The CDR3 loop reads CASSISLGGKSGNTIYF. The CDR3 nucleotides read TGCGCCAGCAGCATTTCCTTAGGGGGAAAATCTGGAAACACCATATATTTT.

In its sample, this clonotype was seen many times. This chain links TRBV29-1 with TRBJ2-5, with D uncertain. Trimming stripped 1 base from V and 1 base from J, with 7 bases between. Germline CDR1 reads SQVTM; CDR2 reads ANQGSEA. The CDR3 length is 13 residues. CDR3 bases: TGCAGCGTTGAAGCGGGTACCCAAGAGACCCAGTACTTC. It yields the protein CSVEAGTQETQYF.

At least ten counts were recorded for this clonotype. The gene calls are TRBV9 and TRBJ1-2, with TRBD1 matching 7 bases. The J segment lost 7 bases and the V segment lost 2 bases, leaving 5 bases of the junction unmatched. The germline V gene has CDR1 SGDLS and CDR2 YYNGEE. The CDR3 has 13 amino acids. CDR3 coding DNA: TGTGCCAGCAGCGTTGGGACAGATGCTGGCTACACCTTC. It encodes CASSVGTDAGYTF. Full variable domain (remainder filled in from reference TRBV9 and TRBJ1-2): DSGVTQTPKHLITATGQRVTLRCSPRSGDLSVYWYQQSLDQGLQFLIQYYNGEERAKGNILERFSAQQFPDLHSELNLSSLELGDSALYFCASSVGTDAGYTFGSGTRLTVV.